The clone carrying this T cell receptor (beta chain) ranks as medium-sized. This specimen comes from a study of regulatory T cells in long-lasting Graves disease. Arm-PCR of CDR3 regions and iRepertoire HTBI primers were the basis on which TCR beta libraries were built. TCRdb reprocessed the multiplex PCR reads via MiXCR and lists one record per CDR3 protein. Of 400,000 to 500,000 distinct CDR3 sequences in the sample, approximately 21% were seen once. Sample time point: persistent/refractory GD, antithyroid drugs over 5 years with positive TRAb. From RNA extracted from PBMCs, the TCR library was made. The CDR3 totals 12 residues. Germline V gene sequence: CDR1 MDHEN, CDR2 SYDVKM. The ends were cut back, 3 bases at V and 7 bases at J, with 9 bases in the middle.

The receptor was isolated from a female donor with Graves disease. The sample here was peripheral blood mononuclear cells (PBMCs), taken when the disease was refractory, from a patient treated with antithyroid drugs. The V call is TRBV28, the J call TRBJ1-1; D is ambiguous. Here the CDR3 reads CASSLSRGEAFF. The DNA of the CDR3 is TGTGCCAGCAGTTTGAGTCGGGGTGAAGCTTTCTTT.